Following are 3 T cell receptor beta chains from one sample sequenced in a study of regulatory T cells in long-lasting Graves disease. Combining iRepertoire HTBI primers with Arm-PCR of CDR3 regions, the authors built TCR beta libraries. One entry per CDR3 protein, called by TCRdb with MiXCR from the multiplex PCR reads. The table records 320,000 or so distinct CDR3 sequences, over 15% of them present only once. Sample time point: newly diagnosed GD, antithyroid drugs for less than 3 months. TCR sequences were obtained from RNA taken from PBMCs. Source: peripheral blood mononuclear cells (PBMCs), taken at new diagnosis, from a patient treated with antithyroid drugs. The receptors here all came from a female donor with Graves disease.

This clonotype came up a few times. CDR3 loop: CASSFVPRAGELFF. The CDR3 nucleotides read TGTGCCAGCAGTTTTGTCCCCCGCGCCGGGGAGCTGTTTTTT. J is TRBJ2-2 and V is TRBV12-3 or TRBV12-4; D gene uncertain. V was clipped by 3 bases and J by 6 bases, with 11 bases between them. The CDR3 is made up of 14 amino acids.

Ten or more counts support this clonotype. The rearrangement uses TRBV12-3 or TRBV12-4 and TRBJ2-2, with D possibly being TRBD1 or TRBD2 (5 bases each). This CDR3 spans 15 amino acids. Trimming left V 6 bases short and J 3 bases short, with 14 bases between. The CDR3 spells CASRTGTTYTGELFF. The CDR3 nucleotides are TGTGCCAGCAGAACCGGGACCACGTACACCGGGGAGCTGTTTTTT.

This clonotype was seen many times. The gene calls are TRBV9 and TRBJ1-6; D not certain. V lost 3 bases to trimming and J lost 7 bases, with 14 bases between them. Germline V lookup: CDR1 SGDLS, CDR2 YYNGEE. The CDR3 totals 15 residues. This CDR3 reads CASSALDVGNSPLHF. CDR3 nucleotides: TGTGCCAGCAGCGCCCTCGACGTTGGAAATTCACCCCTCCACTTT.